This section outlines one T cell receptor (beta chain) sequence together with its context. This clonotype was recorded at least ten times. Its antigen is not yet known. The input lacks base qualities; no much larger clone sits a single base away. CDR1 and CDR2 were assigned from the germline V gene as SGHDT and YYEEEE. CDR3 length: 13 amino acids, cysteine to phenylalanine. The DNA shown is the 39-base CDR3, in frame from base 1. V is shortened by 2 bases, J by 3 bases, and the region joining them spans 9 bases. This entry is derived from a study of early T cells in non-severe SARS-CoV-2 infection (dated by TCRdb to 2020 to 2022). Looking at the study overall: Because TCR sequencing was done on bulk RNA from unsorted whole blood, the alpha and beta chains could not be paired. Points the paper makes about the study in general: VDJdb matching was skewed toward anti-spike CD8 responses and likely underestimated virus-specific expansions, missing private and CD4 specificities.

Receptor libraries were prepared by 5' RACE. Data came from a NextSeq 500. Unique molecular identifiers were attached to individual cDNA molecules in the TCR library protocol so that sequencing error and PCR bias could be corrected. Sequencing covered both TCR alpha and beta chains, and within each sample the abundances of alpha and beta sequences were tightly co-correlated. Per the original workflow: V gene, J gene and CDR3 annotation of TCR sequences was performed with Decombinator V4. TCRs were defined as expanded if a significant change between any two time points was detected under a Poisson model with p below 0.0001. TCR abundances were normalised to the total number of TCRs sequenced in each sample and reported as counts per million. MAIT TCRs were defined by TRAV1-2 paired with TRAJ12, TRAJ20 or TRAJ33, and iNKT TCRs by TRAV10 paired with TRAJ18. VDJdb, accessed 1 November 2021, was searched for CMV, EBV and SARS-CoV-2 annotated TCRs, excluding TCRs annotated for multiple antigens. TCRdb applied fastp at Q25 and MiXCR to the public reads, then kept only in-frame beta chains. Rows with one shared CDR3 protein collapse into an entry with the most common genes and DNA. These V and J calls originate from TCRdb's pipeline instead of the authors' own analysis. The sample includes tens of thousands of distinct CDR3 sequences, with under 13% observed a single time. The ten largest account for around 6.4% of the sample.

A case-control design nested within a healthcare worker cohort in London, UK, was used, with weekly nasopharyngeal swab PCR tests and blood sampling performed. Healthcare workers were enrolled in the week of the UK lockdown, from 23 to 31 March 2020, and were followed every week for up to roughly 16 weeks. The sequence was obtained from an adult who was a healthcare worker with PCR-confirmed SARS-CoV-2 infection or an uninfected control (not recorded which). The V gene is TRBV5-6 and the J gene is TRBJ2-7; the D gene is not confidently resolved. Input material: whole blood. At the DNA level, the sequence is TGTGCCAGCAGCTTCGTATGGAGCTACGAGCAGTACTTC. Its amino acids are CASSFVWSYEQYF.